This TCR beta chain was found in a study of CXCR3-negative and CXCR3-positive naive CD8 T cells. With UMI labels, 5' RACE was used to prepare the TRB cDNA libraries. No DNA is given; TCRdb re-called the 5' RACE reads and lists each CDR3 protein once. Its listing shows around 140,000 distinct CDR3 sequences. General study results and limits: PBMCs showed partially decreased CXCR3 expression after cryopreservation, and most assays used fresh PBMCs. Naive cells that were CXCR3-positive had more hydrophobic TRB CDR3s (compared with CXCR3-negative naive cells). Naive subsets expressed similar surface CD5; TRB CDR3 features served to infer TCR strength.

This CDR3 is built from 12 residues. The germline V gene has CDR1 SQVTM and CDR2 ANQGSEA. As regards this clonotype: Its antigen remains unknown.

The V call is TRBV29-1, the J call TRBJ1-1. This TCR was sampled from a human donor in good health. Some clones in this sample may be carry-over from other donors' samples. The sample taken for sequencing was naive CXCR3+ CD8+ T cells from blood. Subset denoted: CD45RO-CCR7+CD27+CD95- naive CD8+ T cells expressing CXCR3 (TNR3+). CDR3 amino acids: CSVPDRNTEAFF.